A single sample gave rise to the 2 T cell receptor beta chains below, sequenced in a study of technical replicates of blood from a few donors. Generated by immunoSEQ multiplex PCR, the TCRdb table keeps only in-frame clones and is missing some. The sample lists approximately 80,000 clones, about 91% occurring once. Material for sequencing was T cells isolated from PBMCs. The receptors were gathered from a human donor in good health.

The CDR3 region is CASRDGRLNTEAFF. DNA of the CDR3: TGCGCCAGCAGGGACGGGAGACTTAACACTGAAGCTTTCTTT. The V and J genes are TRBV5-1 and TRBJ1-1; no clear D. The CDR3 has 14 amino acids. Germline V lookup: CDR1 SGHRS, CDR2 YFSETQ. Trimming cost V 5 bases and J 2 bases, with 13 bases left between them.

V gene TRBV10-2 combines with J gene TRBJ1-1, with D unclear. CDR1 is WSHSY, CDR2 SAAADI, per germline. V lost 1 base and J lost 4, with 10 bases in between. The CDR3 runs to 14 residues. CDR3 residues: CASSEFRRGTEAFF. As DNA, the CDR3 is TGCGCCAGCAGTGAGTTCCGACGGGGCACTGAAGCTTTCTTT.